The sequence of this T cell receptor beta chain was determined in a study of T cells after yellow fever vaccination. With respect to this clonotype: Its matching antigen is unknown.

By 5'RACE template switching, TCR cDNA was produced, with a universal primer site and UMIs added in the process. TCRdb fed the 5' RACE reads into MiXCR, producing one record per CDR3 protein. The sample contains approximately 550,000 distinct CDR3 sequences, approximately 13% of which appear only once. Trimming stripped 1 base from V and 9 bases from J, with 8 bases between. The CDR3 covers 12 residues. Germline V lookup: CDR1 SGHDN, CDR2 FVKESK. Study findings and constraints: There was a small share of clonotypes that showed up in both the CD4 and CD8 compartments.

Sample: PBMCs, taken on the day of the yellow fever booster vaccination. The gene calls are TRBV14 and TRBJ2-3; D gene unclear. The TCR comes from a man aged 25 to 40 who received the YFV17D yellow fever vaccine. The CDR3 DNA follows: TGTGCCAGCAGCCAAGTTCCGAGGACGCAGTATTTT. This encodes CASSQVPRTQYF.